The next 15 T cell receptor beta chains were all read from a single sample in a study of long-term antiretroviral therapy in people with HIV. The assay, immunoSEQ v3.0, was run at survey level. Profiled with immunoSEQ multiplex PCR; TCRdb holds only in-frame clones, not every one. The sample has tens of thousands of clones, about 94% seen once. Specimen: unsorted PBMCs, collected roughly 7.1 years after starting antiretroviral therapy. The origin of the receptors is a man in his fifties or sixties with HIV.

V gene TRBV29-1 combines with J gene TRBJ2-3; 10 bases match TRBD2. With 5 bases clipped from V and 6 bases from J, the junction kept 5 bases outside the gene matches. This CDR3 contains 13 residues. The germline CDR1 and CDR2 sequences are SQVTM and ANQGSEA. DNA of the CDR3: TGCAGCGTTCGAGCGGGGGGGGAGGATACGCAGTATTTT. It translates to CSVRAGGEDTQYF.

The V call is TRBV27, the J call TRBJ2-7; weak D call: TRBD1 (5 bases). This CDR3 has 13 amino acids. The V end lost 3 bases, the J end lost 2 bases, and 8 bases lay between the germline ends. Germline V gene sequence: CDR1 MNHEY, CDR2 SMNVEV (reference sequence). The CDR3 is CASSFGRAYEQYF. CDR3 nucleotides: TGTGCCAGCAGTTTTGGCAGGGCCTACGAGCAGTACTTC.

The V call is TRBV7-2, the J call TRBJ1-6; D unresolved. CDR1 SGHTA and CDR2 FQGNSA come from the germline V gene. This CDR3 spans 14 amino acids. V lost 5 bases, J lost 9 bases, and 14 bases lay in between. The DNA of the CDR3 is TGTGCCAGCAGCCTTCTGGGGATGGGTTCACCCCTCCACTTT. Translating it yields CASSLLGMGSPLHF.

This sequence joins TRBV7-2 and TRBJ1-2; D not certain. V was clipped by 1 base and J by 2 bases, with 8 bases between them. The CDR3 covers 14 residues. In germline, CDR1 is SGHTA, CDR2 FQGNSA. CDR3 loop: CASSLDSFNYGYTF. The CDR3 DNA follows: TGTGCCAGCAGCTTAGACAGTTTCAACTATGGCTACACCTTC.

V and J are TRBV14 and TRBJ2-3; 12 nucleotides align to TRBD2. The germline V gene encodes CDR1 SGHDN and CDR2 FVKESK. J gave up 9 bases and V 5 bases, and 3 bases lay outside the gene matches. The CDR3 runs to 13 residues. The CDR3 spells CASSATSGGTQYF. CDR3 sequence (DNA): TGTGCCAGCAGCGCGACTAGCGGGGGAACGCAGTATTTT.

V and J are TRBV5-1 and TRBJ1-1, with TRBD1 as a possible D gene (5 bases). Trimming took 4 bases from V and 1 from J, leaving 17 bases between them. The CDR3 is 16 residues long. CDR1 and CDR2 (germline): SGHRS, YFSETQ. CDR3 nucleotides: TGCGCCAGCAGCAGCCCTTCGGGGGTCGGGAACACTGAAGCTTTCTTT. Translating gives CASSSPSGVGNTEAFF. The variable domain in full, completed from reference TRBV5-1 and TRBJ1-1, reads KAGVTQTPRYLIKTRGQQVTLSCSPISGHRSVSWYQQTPGQGLQFLFEYFSETQRNKGNFPGRFSGRQFSNSRSEMNVSTLELGDSALYLCASSSPSGVGNTEAFFGQGTRLTVV.

This clone was recorded once. The chain has TRBV13 and TRBJ2-2, with D possibly TRBD2 on 5 matching bases. In germline, CDR1 is PRHDT, CDR2 FYEKMQ (reference sequence). The CDR3 sequence is 15 residues long. Trimming pared 5 bases from V and 5 bases from J, leaving 15 bases between. The CDR3: CASSLGGTETGELFF. The DNA for the CDR3 is TGTGCCAGCAGCCTTGGAGGTACGGAGACCGGGGAGCTGTTTTTT.

The chain carries TRBV2 and TRBJ1-2; 9 bases align to TRBD1. The CDR3 loop spans 14 amino acids. V trimming: 6 bases; J trimming: 4 bases; junction bases outside the gene matches: 6. Germline assignment: CDR1 SNHLY and CDR2 FYNNEI. As DNA, the CDR3 is TGTGCCAGCAGCGACCAGGGACAGGGCTATGGCTACACCTTC. The encoded protein is CASSDQGQGYGYTF.

The chain carries TRBV25-1 and TRBJ2-5; a possible D gene is TRBD2 (5 bases). Germline values: CDR1 MGHDK, CDR2 SYGVNS. The CDR3 loop spans 14 amino acids. Trimming pared 2 bases from V and 1 base from J, leaving 8 bases between. The chain's CDR3 is CASSEVGVQETQYF. As DNA, the CDR3 is TGTGCCAGCAGTGAAGTCGGGGTCCAAGAGACCCAGTACTTC. Drawing the rest from reference TRBV25-1 and TRBJ2-5, the complete variable domain is EADIYQTPRYLVIGTGKKITLECSQTMGHDKMYWYQQDPGMELHLIHYSYGVNSTEKGDLSSESTVSRIRTEHFPLTLESARPSHTSQYLCASSEVGVQETQYFGPGTRLLVL.

The chain couples TRBV15 to TRBJ2-5, with TRBD1 matching over 8 bases. The CDR3 length is 14 residues. The germline V gene encodes CDR1 LNHNV and CDR2 YYDKDF (reference sequence). Trimming removed 4 bases from V and 4 bases from J; junction bases left unmatched: 5. CDR3 DNA: TGTGCCACCAGCATCGGACAGGGTCCAGAGACCCAGTACTTC. This translates into CATSIGQGPETQYF.

Judged by abundance, this clone is medium-sized. V is TRBV4-3 and J is TRBJ2-2; D is uncertain. Germline V CDR1 and CDR2: LGHNA, YSLEER. V lost 0 bases and J lost 1, with 6 bases in between. The CDR3 length is 15 residues. The CDR3 sequence: CASSQEPGNTGELFF. CDR3 nucleotides: TGCGCCAGCAGCCAAGAACCAGGGAACACCGGGGAGCTGTTTTTT.

This chain uses TRBV7-8 with TRBJ1-3; 12 nucleotides match TRBD1. Germline CDR1 and CDR2: SGHVS and FQNEAQ. The V and J ends lost 1 base and 5 bases, in that order; junction bases with no gene match: 3. The CDR3 is made up of 16 amino acids. The DNA of the CDR3 is TGTGCCAGCAGCTTAGTGGGACAGGGGGCAAGAAACACCATATATTTT. It encodes CASSLVGQGARNTIYF.

This chain connects TRBV29-1 to TRBJ1-3; D not resolved. The ends were cut back, 6 bases at V and 4 bases at J, with 22 bases in the middle. The CDR3 totals 16 residues. From germline, CDR1 is SQVTM and CDR2 ANQGSEA. The CDR3 nucleotides are TGCAGCGTGGATCGTTGGCGGGTCGACAAAGGAAACACCATATATTTT. Its protein product is CSVDRWRVDKGNTIYF.

Comments on this clone: Other DNA sequences in the same sample also yield this CDR3. CDR3 sequence (DNA): TGTGCCAGCAGCGACGGGGTGAACATTCAGTACTTC. This codes for CASSDGVNIQYF. The V gene is TRBV9, the J gene TRBJ2-4; TRBD2 is a possible D gene (5 bases). V was cut by 3 bases and J by 7 bases, with 8 bases left in between. CDR1 and CDR2 from the germline V gene are SGDLS and YYNGEE. This CDR3 spans 12 amino acids.

In this sample, this clone turned up once. The chain is built from TRBV4-1 and TRBJ1-5; no reliable D call. This CDR3 spans 16 amino acids. Germline lookup yields CDR1 MGHRA and CDR2 YSYEKL. V lost 2 bases to trimming and J lost 11 bases, with 22 bases between them. The chain's CDR3 is CASSQSWEVTAETQHF. The CDR3 region has the DNA TGCGCCAGCAGCCAAAGCTGGGAAGTCACGGCGGAGACCCAGCATTTT.